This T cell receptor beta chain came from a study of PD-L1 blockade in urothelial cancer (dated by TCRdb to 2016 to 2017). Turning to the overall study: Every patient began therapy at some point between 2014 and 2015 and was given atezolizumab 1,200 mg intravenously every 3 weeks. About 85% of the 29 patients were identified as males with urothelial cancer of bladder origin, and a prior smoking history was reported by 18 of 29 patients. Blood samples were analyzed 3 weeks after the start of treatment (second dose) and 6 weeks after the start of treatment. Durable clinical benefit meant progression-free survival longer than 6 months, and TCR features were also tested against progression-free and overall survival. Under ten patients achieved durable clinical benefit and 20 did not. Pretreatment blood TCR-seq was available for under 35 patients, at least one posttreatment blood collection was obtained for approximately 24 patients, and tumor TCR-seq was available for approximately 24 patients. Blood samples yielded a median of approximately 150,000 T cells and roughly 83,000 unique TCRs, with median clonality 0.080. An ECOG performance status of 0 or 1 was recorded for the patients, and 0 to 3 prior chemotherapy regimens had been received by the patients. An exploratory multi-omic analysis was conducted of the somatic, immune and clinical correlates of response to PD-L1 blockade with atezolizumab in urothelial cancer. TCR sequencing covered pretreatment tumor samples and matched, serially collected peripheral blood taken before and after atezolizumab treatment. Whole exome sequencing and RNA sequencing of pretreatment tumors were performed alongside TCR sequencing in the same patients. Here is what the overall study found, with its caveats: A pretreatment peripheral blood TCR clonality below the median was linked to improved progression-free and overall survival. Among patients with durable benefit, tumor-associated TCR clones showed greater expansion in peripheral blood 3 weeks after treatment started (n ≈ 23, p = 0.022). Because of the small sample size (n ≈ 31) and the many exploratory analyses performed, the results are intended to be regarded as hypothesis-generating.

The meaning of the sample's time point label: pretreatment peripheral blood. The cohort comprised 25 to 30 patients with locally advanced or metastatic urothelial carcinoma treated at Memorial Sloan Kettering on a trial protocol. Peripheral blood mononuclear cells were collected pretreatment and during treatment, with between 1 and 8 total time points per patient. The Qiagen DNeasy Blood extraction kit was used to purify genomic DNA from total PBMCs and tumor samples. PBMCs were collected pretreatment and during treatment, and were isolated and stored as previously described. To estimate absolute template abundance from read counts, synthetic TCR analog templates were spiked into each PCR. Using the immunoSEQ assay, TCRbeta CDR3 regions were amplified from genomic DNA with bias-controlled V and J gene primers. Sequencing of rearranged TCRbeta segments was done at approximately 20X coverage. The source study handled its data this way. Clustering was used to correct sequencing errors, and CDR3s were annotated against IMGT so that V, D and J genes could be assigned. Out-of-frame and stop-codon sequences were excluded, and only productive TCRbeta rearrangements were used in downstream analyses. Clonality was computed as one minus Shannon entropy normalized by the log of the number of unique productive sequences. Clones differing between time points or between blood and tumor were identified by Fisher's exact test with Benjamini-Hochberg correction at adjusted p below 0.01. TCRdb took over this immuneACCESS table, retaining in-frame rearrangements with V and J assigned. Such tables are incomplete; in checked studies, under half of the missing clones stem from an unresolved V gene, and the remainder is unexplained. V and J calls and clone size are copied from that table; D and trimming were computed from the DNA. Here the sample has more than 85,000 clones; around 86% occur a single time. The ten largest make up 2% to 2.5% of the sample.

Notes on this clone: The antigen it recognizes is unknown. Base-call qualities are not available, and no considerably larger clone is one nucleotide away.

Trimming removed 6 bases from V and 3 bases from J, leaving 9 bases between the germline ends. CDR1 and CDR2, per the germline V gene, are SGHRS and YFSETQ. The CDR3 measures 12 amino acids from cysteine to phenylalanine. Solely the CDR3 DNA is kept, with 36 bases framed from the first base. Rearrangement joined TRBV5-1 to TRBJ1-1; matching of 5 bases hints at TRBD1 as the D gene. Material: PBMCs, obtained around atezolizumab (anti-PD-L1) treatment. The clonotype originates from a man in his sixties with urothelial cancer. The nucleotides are TGCGCCAGCAAGGAGGGGTACACTGAAGCTTTCTTT. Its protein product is CASKEGYTEAFF.